This TCR beta chain is drawn from a study of TIL therapy for anti-PD-1-resistant metastatic lung cancer. This was the immunoSEQ v3 assay. The repertoire was sequenced with immunoSEQ multiplex PCR; TCRdb's copy has only in-frame clones and lacks some. The repertoire holds about 45,000 clones, with less than 80% as singletons. Germline CDR1 reads MNHEY; CDR2 reads SMNVEV (reference sequence). The V gene end was trimmed by 5 bases and the J gene end by 8 bases; junction bases not matched to a gene: 25. The CDR3 runs to 20 residues. Noted time point: pre-treatment sample, taken before nivolumab and TIL therapy.

Here the sequenced sample was blood, taken at baseline. The chain recombines TRBV27 with TRBJ2-1; 9 bases are shared with TRBD2. The TCR originated in a man between 65 and 85 years old with non-small cell lung cancer. The CDR3 sequence is CASSPGGRLSNLGGRDEQFF. CDR3 DNA sequence: TGTGCCAGCAGTCCCGGGGGGCGCTTATCTAACCTGGGCGGGAGGGATGAGCAGTTCTTC.